The rows below give T cell receptor beta chains drawn from one sample of a study of monozygotic twins with inflammatory bowel disease. TCRdb reprocessed the 5' RACE reads; each CDR3 protein has one entry and no DNA is given. Seen in this sample are about 110,000 distinct CDR3 sequences; the ten most common clones hold roughly 12%. The sample comprised blood. The receptors originated from a human donor with ulcerative colitis or Crohn's disease, or a healthy co-twin of an affected twin (not recorded which). The CDR3 runs from the conserved cysteine through the conserved F or W.

CDR3 protein: CASSPGLGDYGYTF; J gene: TRBJ1-2; V gene: TRBV19
CDR3 protein: CASQDRFITGELFF; J gene: TRBJ2-2; V gene: TRBV5-1
CDR3 protein: CASSPLDLAEQFF; J gene: TRBJ2-1; V gene: TRBV7-2
CDR3 protein: CSAREGRVSSYEQYF; J gene: TRBJ2-7; V gene: TRBV20-1
CDR3 protein: CSATYPPGLAGGSSYNEQFF; J gene: TRBJ2-1; V gene: TRBV20-1
CDR3 protein: CASSQPTRIRDTQYF; J gene: TRBJ2-5; V gene: TRBV3-1
CDR3 protein: CSARDPSRQGGSGELFF; J gene: TRBJ2-2; V gene: TRBV20-1
CDR3 protein: CASSLAHSGANVLTF; J gene: TRBJ2-6; V gene: TRBV7-2
CDR3 protein: CSGHPSGGNPYEQYF; J gene: TRBJ2-7; V gene: TRBV20-1
CDR3 protein: CAIRGTPTDTQYF; J gene: TRBJ2-3; V gene: TRBV10-3
CDR3 protein: CASSFPGLAFSYEQYF; J gene: TRBJ2-7; V gene: TRBV6-2/TRBV6-3
CDR3 protein: CASSLGSMGAAFF; J gene: TRBJ1-1; V gene: TRBV27
CDR3 protein: CASSARWKQETQYF; J gene: TRBJ2-5; V gene: TRBV5-5
CDR3 protein: CASSLRGLLNRASTDTQYF; J gene: TRBJ2-3; V gene: TRBV12-3/TRBV12-4
CDR3 protein: CASSRTRGRGKNIQYF; J gene: TRBJ2-4; V gene: TRBV6-2/TRBV6-3
CDR3 protein: CASSQKQGRDSPLHF; J gene: TRBJ1-6; V gene: TRBV4-1
CDR3 protein: CASSFRPANSPLHF; J gene: TRBJ1-6; V gene: TRBV5-5
CDR3 protein: CASSFSGDSHEQYF; J gene: TRBJ2-7; V gene: TRBV12-3/TRBV12-4
CDR3 protein: CSASKDATNEKLFF; J gene: TRBJ1-4; V gene: TRBV20-1
CDR3 protein: CASSDIGTGVTEAFF; J gene: TRBJ1-1; V gene: TRBV5-6
CDR3 protein: CATPRQPLKNTGELFF; J gene: TRBJ2-2; V gene: TRBV7-9
CDR3 protein: CATSDAVSKGPPYEQYF; J gene: TRBJ2-7; V gene: TRBV24-1
CDR3 protein: CASSPSSYEQYF; J gene: TRBJ2-7; V gene: TRBV12-3/TRBV12-4
CDR3 protein: CASSAGTSGYEQFF; J gene: TRBJ2-1; V gene: TRBV7-9
CDR3 protein: CASSAASGSRNEQFF; J gene: TRBJ2-1; V gene: TRBV7-9
CDR3 protein: CASSPTATDTQYF; J gene: TRBJ2-3; V gene: TRBV12-3/TRBV12-4
CDR3 protein: CASRGTANSPLHF; J gene: TRBJ1-6; V gene: TRBV6-2/TRBV6-3
CDR3 protein: CASSEKRGVVVGGYTF; J gene: TRBJ1-2; V gene: TRBV25-1
CDR3 protein: CASSPRLGNQPQHF; J gene: TRBJ1-5; V gene: TRBV27
CDR3 protein: CASSLDLSDEQFF; J gene: TRBJ2-1; V gene: TRBV11-3
CDR3 protein: CATKPGQTVSGANVLTF; J gene: TRBJ2-6; V gene: TRBV5-1
CDR3 protein: CASSTFGANVLTF; J gene: TRBJ2-6; V gene: TRBV5-1
CDR3 protein: CASSLSASGRGKQFF; J gene: TRBJ2-1; V gene: TRBV12-3/TRBV12-4
CDR3 protein: CASSIQMRTGNTGELFF; J gene: TRBJ2-2; V gene: TRBV9
CDR3 protein: CASSLWGQGMRGTQYF; J gene: TRBJ2-5; V gene: TRBV28
CDR3 protein: CASSLKLAGANEQYF; J gene: TRBJ2-7; V gene: TRBV5-6
CDR3 protein: CASSQDRPPSGSTQYF; J gene: TRBJ2-5; V gene: TRBV4-3
CDR3 protein: CASNLRAGGPTYGYTF; J gene: TRBJ1-2; V gene: TRBV6-1
CDR3 protein: CATSERTGNYGYTF; J gene: TRBJ1-2; V gene: TRBV24-1
CDR3 protein: CASSPEGMSGTFGEQFF; J gene: TRBJ2-1; V gene: TRBV11-1
CDR3 protein: CASSQQGIDEKLFF; J gene: TRBJ1-4; V gene: TRBV7-2
CDR3 protein: CSARTPQWNSPLHF; J gene: TRBJ1-6; V gene: TRBV20-1
CDR3 protein: CASSLGPARTQYF; J gene: TRBJ2-3; V gene: TRBV7-2
CDR3 protein: CSARGSGTSYNSPLHF; J gene: TRBJ1-6; V gene: TRBV20-1
CDR3 protein: CASSSRGTRVNEQFF; J gene: TRBJ2-1; V gene: TRBV11-2
CDR3 protein: CASSYSREKLFF; J gene: TRBJ1-4; V gene: TRBV6-6
CDR3 protein: CSASPASPLHF; J gene: TRBJ1-6; V gene: TRBV20-1
CDR3 protein: CASSSILRQGPTF; J gene: TRBJ1-2; V gene: TRBV7-2
CDR3 protein: CASREGWEQPQHF; J gene: TRBJ1-5; V gene: TRBV6-1
CDR3 protein: CASSYSLPPSGSRGEQFF; J gene: TRBJ2-1; V gene: TRBV6-5
CDR3 protein: CASSYDRVNTEAFF; J gene: TRBJ1-1; V gene: TRBV7-2
CDR3 protein: CASSGGRTTDTQYF; J gene: TRBJ2-3; V gene: TRBV9
CDR3 protein: CASSTGLAGDTDTQYF; J gene: TRBJ2-3; V gene: TRBV11-3
CDR3 protein: CASPDRLYEQYF; J gene: TRBJ2-7; V gene: TRBV23-1
CDR3 protein: CASSSGTADEKLFF; J gene: TRBJ1-4; V gene: TRBV19
CDR3 protein: CASSRTSGNVAGELFF; J gene: TRBJ2-2; V gene: TRBV5-1
CDR3 protein: CASSLGTAGGTEAFF; J gene: TRBJ1-1; V gene: TRBV5-1
CDR3 protein: CASNPGTGSIDYGYTF; J gene: TRBJ1-2; V gene: TRBV5-1
CDR3 protein: CASSLGTNGQNTIYF; J gene: TRBJ1-3; V gene: TRBV12-3/TRBV12-4